One sample yielded the 21 T cell receptor beta chains listed below, sequenced in a study of blood T cell repertoires in COVID-19. Profiled with immunoSEQ multiplex PCR; TCRdb holds only in-frame clones, not every one. Of about 260,000 clones listed, about 88% are singletons. Sequenced material: peripheral blood. These receptors were taken from a man between 60 and 70 years old who had recovered from COVID-19.

CDR3 DNA: TGTGCCAGCAGCTACCCTAGACAGGGGCCAAGGGGAGGCTACACCTTC. This sequence encodes CASSYPRQGPRGGYTF. The chain has TRBV7-9 and TRBJ1-2, with TRBD1 matching 8 bases. Germline V gene sequence: CDR1 SEHNR, CDR2 FQNEAQ (reference sequence). The CDR3 covers 16 residues. The V and J ends lost 4 bases and 8 bases, in that order; junction bases with no gene match: 15.

This rearrangement joins TRBV15 to TRBJ1-2, with TRBD1 identical over 8 bases. The V gene's germline CDR1 is LNHNV and CDR2 YYDKDF (reference sequence). J lost 2 bases, V lost 0 bases, and 5 bases had no gene match. This CDR3 comprises 16 residues. CDR3 sequence: CATSRDGQGYNYGYTF. DNA for the CDR3: TGTGCCACCAGCAGAGATGGACAGGGATACAACTATGGCTACACCTTC.

CDR3 amino acids: CATSARRQERSEQYF. CDR3 bases: TGTGCCACCAGCGCCCGACGACAGGAAAGGAGCGAGCAGTACTTC. V gene TRBV15 combines with J gene TRBJ2-7; possibly TRBD1 for D (6 bases). The germline V and J ends were trimmed by 5 bases and 6 bases, with 20 bases remaining between them. This CDR3 comprises 15 residues. Germline assignment: CDR1 LNHNV and CDR2 YYDKDF (reference sequence).

This chain links TRBV6-5 with TRBJ2-1, with D tentatively TRBD1 (6 bases). The V end was cut by 5 bases, the J end by 2 bases, with 13 bases between. The germline V gene encodes CDR1 MNHEY and CDR2 SVGAGI. The CDR3 contains 15 residues. In DNA, the CDR3 is TGTGCCAGCAGTCCCCCCGGGACACCCTACAATGAGCAGTTCTTC. Translated, it gives CASSPPGTPYNEQFF.

This clone was detected only once. The chain joins TRBV4-1 to TRBJ1-2; D gene ambiguous. This CDR3 contains 14 residues. V lost 1 base and J 3 bases, leaving 9 bases between the germline ends. Germline V lookup: CDR1 MGHRA, CDR2 YSYEKL. The CDR3 DNA is TGCGCCAGCAGCCAAGTTGGCGGGGACTATGGCTACACCTTC. The encoded protein is CASSQVGGDYGYTF.

The rearrangement links TRBV14 to TRBJ2-7, with TRBD2 identical over 7 bases. This CDR3 region has 16 residues. CDR1 is SGHDN, CDR2 FVKESK, per germline. The V and J ends lost 2 bases and 1 base, in that order; junction bases with no gene match: 8. The CDR3 DNA is TGTGCCAGCAGCCAACGTAGCGGGCTAGGGTCCTACGAGCAGTACTTC. Translation gives CASSQRSGLGSYEQYF.

This chain uses TRBV5-1 with TRBJ2-5; 7 bases are shared with TRBD1. The V gene's germline CDR1 is SGHRS and CDR2 YFSETQ. With 1 base clipped from V and 2 bases from J, the junction kept 8 bases outside the gene matches. The CDR3 consists of 16 residues. As DNA, the CDR3 is TGCGCCAGCAGCTTGATGGCAGGGGGTGGGCAAGAGACCCAGTACTTC. Protein sequence: CASSLMAGGGQETQYF.

The chain carries TRBV12-5 and TRBJ1-2; 9 positions match TRBD1. CDR1 is LGHNT and CDR2 is FRNRAP in the germline V gene. Trimming took 0 bases from V and 4 from J; bases not matched to a gene: 15. This CDR3 spans 19 amino acids. The CDR3 DNA is TGTGCTAGTGGTTTGGTACGACAGGGGGGTACGGGGAGTCTCTATGGCTACACCTTC. Amino acid sequence: CASGLVRQGGTGSLYGYTF.

This clone turned up a few times. The genes are TRBV6-7 and TRBJ1-4; D remains unclear. TRBV6-7 is labeled an ORF, and its function is uncertain. V was shortened by 2 bases and J by 8 bases, with 15 bases between the two germline ends. This CDR3 spans 15 amino acids. This CDR3 reads CASSYAERREEKLFF. The CDR3, as DNA: TGTGCCAGCAGTTACGCCGAGAGGAGGGAGGAAAAACTGTTTTTT.

A word on this clone: Other DNA sequences of this sample code for an identical CDR3. This rearrangement joins TRBV5-1 to TRBJ1-1; 10 bases align to TRBD1. The V gene end was trimmed by 0 bases and the J gene end by 4 bases; junction bases not matched to a gene: 0. Per germline, CDR1 SGHRS and CDR2 YFSETQ. The CDR3 is 14 amino acids. CDR3 DNA: TGCGCCAGCAGCTTGGGACAGGGGGCCACTGAAGCTTTCTTT. Translated, it gives CASSLGQGATEAFF.

The chain links TRBV5-6 to TRBJ2-3, with D hard to call. CDR1 is SGHDT, CDR2 YYEEEE, per germline. The CDR3 runs to 12 residues. V lost 7 bases, J lost 1 base, and 7 bases lay in between. The CDR3 DNA is TGTGCCAGCTCAGTCGGCACAGATACGCAGTATTTT. It yields the protein CASSVGTDTQYF.

CDR3 in amino acids: CASSWDSTTDTQYF. As DNA, the CDR3 is TGCGCCAGCAGCTGGGACAGCACCACAGATACGCAGTATTTT. The chain employs TRBV5-1 and TRBJ2-3; 7 bases agree with TRBD1. Per germline, CDR1 SGHRS and CDR2 YFSETQ. The CDR3 is 14 residues long. V dropped 3 bases and J dropped 2; count of bases not matched to a gene: 3.

This chain links TRBV3-1 (or the pseudogene TRBV3-2) with TRBJ2-1; D might be TRBD2 (6 bases). The V end lost 1 base, the J end lost 7 bases, and 17 bases lay between the germline ends. The CDR3 extends over 16 amino acids. Germline V gene lookup returns CDR1 LGHDT and CDR2 YNNKEL (reference sequence). CDR3 bases: TGTGCCAGCAGCCAAGTGGGGACTTCCACGGGTAATGAGCAGTTCTTC. Its protein product is CASSQVGTSTGNEQFF.

This clone was recorded once. V usage is TRBV5-1 and J usage is TRBJ1-1; 11 positions match TRBD1. The V segment lost 3 bases and the J segment 5 bases; nucleotides outside the gene matches: 3. The CDR3 is made up of 14 amino acids. The germline V gene encodes CDR1 SGHRS and CDR2 YFSETQ. CDR3 residues: CASSSGQGDTEAFF. In nucleotides, the CDR3 is TGCGCCAGCAGCTCGGGACAGGGGGATACTGAAGCTTTCTTT.

The chain recombines TRBV30 with TRBJ2-7, with D maybe TRBD1 (6 bases). Germline V gives CDR1 GTSNPN, CDR2 SVGIG (reference sequence). The V end was cut by 3 bases, the J end by 0 bases, with 6 bases between. The CDR3 totals 12 residues. The CDR3 protein is CAWRQGSYEQYF. For the CDR3, the DNA is TGTGCCTGGAGACAGGGCTCCTACGAGCAGTACTTC.

V and J are TRBV5-5 and TRBJ2-5; D not certain. Germline CDR1 reads SGHKS; CDR2 reads YYEKEE (reference sequence). The CDR3 is 13 amino acids. With 0 bases removed from V and 3 bases from J, the gap between germline ends came to 6 bases. The DNA of the CDR3 is TGTGCCAGCAGCTTGGATCTAAAAGAGACCCAGTACTTC. This gives the protein CASSLDLKETQYF.

The CDR3 region has the DNA TGCGCCAGCAGCCAAGATTTAGGACAGGGGCTTGACGAGCAGTACTTC. This encodes CASSQDLGQGLDEQYF. This chain links TRBV4-1 with TRBJ2-7, with 9 bases identical to TRBD1. The length of the CDR3 is 16 residues. With 0 bases clipped from V and 5 bases from J, the junction kept 8 bases outside the gene matches. The germline CDR1 and CDR2 sequences are MGHRA and YSYEKL.

This clone appeared a single time. In nucleotides, the CDR3 is TGTGCCAGCAGCTTAGCCGCCAGAGGGGCGGTGCGGGACAGGGGACCTAGGACTGAAGCTTTCTTT. Its protein is CASSLAARGAVRDRGPRTEAFF. The chain has TRBV7-2 and TRBJ1-1; 10 positions match TRBD1. This CDR3 has 22 residues. Germline lookup yields CDR1 SGHTA and CDR2 FQGNSA. After removal of 0 bases from V and 5 bases from J, the junction contained 24 bases not matched to a gene.

This clone was counted only a few times. The chain carries TRBV3-1 (or the pseudogene TRBV3-2) and TRBJ2-2; 13 positions match TRBD2. The CDR3 sequence is 17 residues long. CDR1 and CDR2 from the germline V gene are LGHDT and YNNKEL (reference sequence). The V gene end was trimmed by 4 bases and the J gene end by 6 bases; junction bases not matched to a gene: 8. The CDR3 sequence: CASSRATGTSGAGELFF. CDR3 nucleotide sequence: TGTGCCAGCAGCCGAGCAACCGGGACTAGCGGGGCCGGGGAGCTGTTTTTT.

With respect to this clone: Other DNA sequences in the same sample also yield this CDR3. V is TRBV11-2 and J is TRBJ2-3; TRBD1 aligns across 8 bases. V lost 1 base and J lost 4; bases outside the gene matches: 4. This CDR3 has 15 amino acids. The germline V gene has CDR1 SGHAT and CDR2 FQNNGV. CDR3 in amino acids: CASSLVGGQADTQYF. The CDR3 nucleotides read TGTGCCAGCAGCTTAGTAGGGGGACAGGCAGATACGCAGTATTTT.

This chain uses TRBV5-1 with TRBJ1-6; D is uncertain. From germline, CDR1 is SGHRS and CDR2 YFSETQ. This CDR3 comprises 18 residues. The V end lost 3 bases, the J end lost 0 bases, and 16 bases lay between the germline ends. The CDR3 coding sequence is TGCGCCAGCAGCTCGGGGAGACGGGAAAGCTCCTATAATTCACCCCTCCACTTT. Amino acids: CASSSGRRESSYNSPLHF.